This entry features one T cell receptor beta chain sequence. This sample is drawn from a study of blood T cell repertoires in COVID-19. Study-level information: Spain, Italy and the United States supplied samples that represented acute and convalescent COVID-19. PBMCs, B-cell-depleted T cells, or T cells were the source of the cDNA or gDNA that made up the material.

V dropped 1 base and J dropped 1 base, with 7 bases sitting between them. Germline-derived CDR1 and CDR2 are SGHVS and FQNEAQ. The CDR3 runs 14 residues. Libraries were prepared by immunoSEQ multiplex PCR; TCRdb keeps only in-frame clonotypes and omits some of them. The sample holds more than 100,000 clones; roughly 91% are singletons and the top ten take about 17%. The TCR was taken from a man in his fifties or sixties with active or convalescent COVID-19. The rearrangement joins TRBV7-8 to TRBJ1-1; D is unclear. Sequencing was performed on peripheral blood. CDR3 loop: CASSLETENTEAFF. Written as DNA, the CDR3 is TGTGCCAGCAGCTTAGAAACAGAGAACACTGAAGCTTTCTTT.